This T cell receptor beta chain stems from a study of cytomegalovirus exposure and HLA in healthy donors. Study conclusions and caveats: A cluster of highly shared sequence variants was likely a sequencing artifact. Later analysis identified a missense DCLRE1C variant that was linked to TCR beta V- and J-gene trimming. Several of the most significant clusters appeared linked to common viral pathogens, based on a later analysis.

On this clone: The antigen is undetermined.

V lost 4 bases and J lost 2; bases outside the gene matches: 7. Germline-derived CDR1 and CDR2 are SGHNT and YYREEE (reference sequence). The CDR3 has 15 amino acids. The primer mix had 60 Vbeta and 13 Jbeta primers. This table comes from immunoSEQ multiplex PCR, and its TCRdb copy is limited to in-frame clones, with some not included. Of roughly 120,000 clones listed, over 60% were seen once; the top ten hold 8.2%. This chain uses TRBV5-4 with TRBJ2-3; 7 nucleotides align to TRBD2. Material for sequencing was PBMCs. This TCR was recovered from a middle-aged woman in good health and CMV-seropositive. This CDR3 is CASSLRDYSTDTQYF. In nucleotides, the CDR3 is TGTGCCAGCAGCCTTCGGGACTACTCCACAGATACGCAGTATTTT.